The 2 T cell receptor beta chains below were found in one sample sequenced in a study of blood T cells in healthy people across ages. Sample-barcoded 5' priming and a J-beta primer mix drove a second PCR of roughly 6 to 12 cycles. TCRdb fed the 5' RACE reads into MiXCR, producing one record per CDR3 protein. The repertoire has about 630,000 distinct CDR3 sequences, around a fifth of them found once; the top ten carry roughly 3.9%. The sample was blood. These receptors all stem from a man between 65 and 85 years old in good health.

This clonotype was counted between two and nine times. The junction departs from germline at one end; a sequencing error may be responsible. The V gene is TRBV7-2, the J gene TRBJ2-5; perhaps TRBD2 as D (6 bases). Per the germline V gene, CDR1 is SGHTA and CDR2 is FQGNSA. This CDR3 is 16 amino acids long. Here the CDR3 DNA reads TGTGCCAGCAGCTTACGGGGATCGAGGCCGGGGGAGACCCCGTACTTC. Encoded protein: CASSLRGSRPGETPYF.

Ten or more counts support this clonotype. V usage is TRBV5-1 and J usage is TRBJ2-7; 9 nucleotides align to TRBD1. The trim removed 6 bases at V and 5 bases at J, leaving 9 bases unmatched. The germline gives CDR1 SGHRS, CDR2 YFSETQ. CDR3 length: 14 residues. The CDR3 nucleotides read TGCGCCAGCACAACCGGGACAGGGCTGAACGAGCAGTACTTC. Encoded protein: CASTTGTGLNEQYF.